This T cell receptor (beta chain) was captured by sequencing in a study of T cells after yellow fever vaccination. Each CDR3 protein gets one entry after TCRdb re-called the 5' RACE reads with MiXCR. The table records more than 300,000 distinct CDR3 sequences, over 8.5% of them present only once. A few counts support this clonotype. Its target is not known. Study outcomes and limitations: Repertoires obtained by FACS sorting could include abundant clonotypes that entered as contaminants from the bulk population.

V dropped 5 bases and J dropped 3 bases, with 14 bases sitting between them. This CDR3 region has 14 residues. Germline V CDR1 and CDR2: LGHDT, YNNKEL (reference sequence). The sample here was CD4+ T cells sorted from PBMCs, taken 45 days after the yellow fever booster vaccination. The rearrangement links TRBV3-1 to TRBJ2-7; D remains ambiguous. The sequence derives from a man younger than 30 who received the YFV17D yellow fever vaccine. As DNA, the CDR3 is TGTGCCAGCAGCAATAGGGTGCAGAGCTACGAGCAGTACTTC. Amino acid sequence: CASSNRVQSYEQYF.